The 10 T cell receptor beta chains given below trace back to one sample, sequenced in a study of cytomegalovirus exposure and HLA in healthy donors. The PCR used 60 Vbeta and 13 Jbeta primers. Sequencing was performed with immunoSEQ multiplex PCR; in TCRdb, only in-frame clones are kept and a portion is missing. The sample includes roughly 200,000 clones, roughly 79% of them seen just once. The sample was PBMCs. The receptors originated from a man aged 30 to 39 in good health and CMV-seronegative.

The table lists this clone with a few counts. CDR3 loop: CASSSQGMGYGYTF. The CDR3, as DNA: TGTGCCAGCAGCTCACAGGGAATGGGCTATGGCTACACCTTC. This chain joins TRBV7-9 and TRBJ1-2; D might be TRBD1 (6 bases). The CDR3 is 14 residues long. The germline gives CDR1 SEHNR, CDR2 FQNEAQ (reference sequence). Trimming stripped 4 bases from V and 4 bases from J, with 13 bases between. The full variable domain, in which reference TRBV7-9 and TRBJ1-2 provide the parts outside the CDR3, is DTGVSQNPRHKITKRGQNVTFRCDPISEHNRLYWYRQTLGQGPEFLTYFQNEAQLEKSRLLSDRFSAERPKGSFSTLEIQRTEQGDSAMYLCASSSQGMGYGYTFGSGTRLTVV.

The chain recombines TRBV11-3 with TRBJ1-6; D might be TRBD1 (6 bases). CDR1 and CDR2 from the germline V gene are SGHNT and YENEEA. The germline V and J ends were trimmed by 0 bases and 0 bases, with 12 bases remaining between them. CDR3 size: 18 residues. CDR3 sequence: CASSLDRADSSYNSPLHF. The CDR3 DNA is TGTGCCAGCAGCTTAGATCGGGCGGACAGCTCCTATAATTCACCCCTCCACTTT.

The V gene is TRBV27, the J gene TRBJ1-5; 7 positions match TRBD1. The V segment lost 5 bases and the J segment 3 bases; nucleotides outside the gene matches: 16. From germline, CDR1 is MNHEY and CDR2 SMNVEV (reference sequence). There are 18 residues in the CDR3. Here the CDR3 reads CASSPKPFSGGNNQPQHF. The CDR3, as DNA: TGTGCCAGCAGTCCAAAACCCTTTTCAGGGGGTAACAATCAGCCCCAGCATTTT.

Regarding this clone: The identical CDR3 is also encoded by other nucleotide sequences in the sample. The V and J genes are TRBV7-9 and TRBJ1-1, with D maybe TRBD1 (5 bases). The germline V gene encodes CDR1 SEHNR and CDR2 FQNEAQ (reference sequence). Trimming took 1 base from V and 1 from J, leaving 10 bases between them. This CDR3 comprises 15 residues. The CDR3 sequence is CASSLVGQGNTEAFF. CDR3 nucleotides: TGTGCCAGCAGCTTAGTTGGGCAGGGGAACACTGAAGCTTTCTTT.

The J gene is TRBJ2-1, the V gene TRBV27; 7 positions match TRBD1. The germline V gene encodes CDR1 MNHEY and CDR2 SMNVEV (reference sequence). The CDR3 loop spans 15 amino acids. With V trimmed by 3 bases and J by 5 bases, 7 bases remained unmatched. The CDR3 protein is CASSFRTGGDNEQFF. DNA for the CDR3: TGTGCCAGCAGTTTCCGGACAGGAGGAGACAATGAGCAGTTCTTC.

This chain joins TRBV7-6 and TRBJ1-1; D gene unclear. The CDR3 sequence is 16 residues long. Per germline, CDR1 SGHVS and CDR2 FNYEAQ. The V gene lost 0 bases and the J gene lost 4 bases, with 15 bases spanning the gap. CDR3 region: CASSLARSGGSTEAFF. The CDR3 DNA reads as TGTGCCAGCAGCTTAGCACGGTCAGGTGGTAGCACTGAAGCTTTCTTT.

This clone is a singleton in its sample. V is TRBV19 and J is TRBJ2-5, with 7 nucleotides matching TRBD1. The V and J ends lost 3 bases and 4 bases, in that order; junction bases with no gene match: 11. CDR3 length: 16 amino acids. Germline V CDR1 and CDR2: LNHDA, SQIVND (reference sequence). The CDR3 DNA reads TGTGCCAGTAGTATCGATAACAGGGGAGAGGGAGAGACCCAGTACTTC. It translates to CASSIDNRGEGETQYF.

CDR3 residues: CASSYGGVGEKLFF. The CDR3 DNA reads TGTGCCAGCAGTTACGGGGGGGTGGGGGAAAAACTGTTTTTT. This sequence joins TRBV6-5 and TRBJ1-4, with TRBD1 as a possible D gene (5 bases). Trimming shortened V by 2 bases and J by 8 bases, and 12 bases separated the two germline ends. The CDR3 loop spans 14 amino acids. Germline V CDR1 and CDR2: MNHEY, SVGAGI.

The V and J genes are TRBV2 and TRBJ2-7; D is possibly TRBD1 (6 bases). V shed 7 bases and J shed 7 bases, with 17 bases lying between them. This CDR3 region has 13 residues. Germline CDR1 and CDR2: SNHLY and FYNNEI. The CDR3 here is CASTYPGTSEQYF. In DNA form, the CDR3 reads TGTGCCAGCACCTACCCCGGGACATCGGAGCAGTACTTC.

The chain links TRBV7-9 to TRBJ2-1; D might be TRBD2 (6 bases). Germline-derived CDR1 and CDR2 are SEHNR and FQNEAQ (reference sequence). Trimming left V 4 bases short and J 0 bases short, with 10 bases between. The CDR3 sequence is 15 residues long. CDR3 sequence: CASSSDGSSYNEQFF. CDR3 DNA: TGTGCCAGCAGCTCAGACGGGAGCTCCTACAATGAGCAGTTCTTC.